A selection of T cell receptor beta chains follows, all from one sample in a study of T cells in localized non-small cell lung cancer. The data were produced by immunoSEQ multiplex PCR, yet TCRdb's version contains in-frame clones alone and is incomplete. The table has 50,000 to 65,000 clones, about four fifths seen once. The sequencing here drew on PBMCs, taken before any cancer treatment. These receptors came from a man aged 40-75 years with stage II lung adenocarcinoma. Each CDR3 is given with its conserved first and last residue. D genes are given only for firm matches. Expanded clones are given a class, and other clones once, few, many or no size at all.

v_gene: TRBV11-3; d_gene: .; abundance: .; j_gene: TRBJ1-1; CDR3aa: CASSFQGETEAFF; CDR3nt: TGTGCCAGCAGCTTTCAGGGAGAGACTGAAGCTTTCTTT
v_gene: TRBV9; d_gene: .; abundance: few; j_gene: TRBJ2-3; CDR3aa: CASSPAGSTDTQYF; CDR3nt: TGTGCCAGCAGCCCTGCGGGTAGCACAGATACGCAGTATTTT
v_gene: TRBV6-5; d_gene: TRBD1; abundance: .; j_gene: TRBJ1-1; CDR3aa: CASSYNPTGSNTEAFF; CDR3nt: TGTGCCAGCAGTTACAATCCGACAGGGTCGAACACTGAAGCTTTCTTT
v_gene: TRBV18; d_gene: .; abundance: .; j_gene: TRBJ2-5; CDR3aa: CASSPNQETQYF; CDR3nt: TGTGCCAGCTCACCAAACCAAGAGACCCAGTACTTC
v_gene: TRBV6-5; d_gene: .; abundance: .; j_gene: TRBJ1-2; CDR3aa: CASSPLYGYTF; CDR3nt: TGTGCCAGCAGCCCCCTCTATGGCTACACCTTC
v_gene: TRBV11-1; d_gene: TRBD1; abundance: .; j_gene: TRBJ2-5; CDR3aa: CASTDRGTQYF; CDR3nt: TGTGCCAGCACCGACAGGGGGACCCAGTACTTC
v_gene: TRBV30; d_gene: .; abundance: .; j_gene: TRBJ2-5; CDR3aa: CAWSHSLGIRETQYF; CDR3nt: TGTGCCTGGAGTCATAGCTTGGGCATTCGGGAGACCCAGTACTTC
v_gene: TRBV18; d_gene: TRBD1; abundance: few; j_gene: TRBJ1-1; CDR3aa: CASSPPALKQGQAFF; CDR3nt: TGTGCCAGCTCACCACCTGCCCTAAAACAGGGGCAAGCTTTCTTT
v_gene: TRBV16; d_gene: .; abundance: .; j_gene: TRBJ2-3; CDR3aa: CASSPTTDTQYF; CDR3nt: TGTGCCAGCAGCCCTACTACAGATACGCAGTATTTT
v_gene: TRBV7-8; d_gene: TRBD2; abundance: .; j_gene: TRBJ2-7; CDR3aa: CASTPGLASGRLLYEQYF; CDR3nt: TGTGCCAGCACCCCAGGCCTGGCTAGCGGGAGGCTCCTCTACGAGCAGTACTTC
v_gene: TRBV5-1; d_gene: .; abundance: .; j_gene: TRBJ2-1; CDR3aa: CASSPGQTYNEQFF; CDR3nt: TGCGCCAGCAGCCCTGGACAGACTTACAATGAGCAGTTCTTC
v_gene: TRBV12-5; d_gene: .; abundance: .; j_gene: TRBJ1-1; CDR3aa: CASGLRSNTEAFF; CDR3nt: TGTGCTAGTGGTTTGCGGAGTAACACTGAAGCTTTCTTT
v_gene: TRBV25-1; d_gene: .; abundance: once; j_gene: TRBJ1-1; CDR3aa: CASLLTGNTEAFF; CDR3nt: TGTGCCAGCCTGCTGACAGGGAACACTGAAGCTTTCTTT
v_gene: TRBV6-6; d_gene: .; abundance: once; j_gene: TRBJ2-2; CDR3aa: CASSYSAGQTGELFF; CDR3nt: TGTGCCAGCAGTTACTCGGCTGGACAGACCGGGGAGCTGTTTTTT
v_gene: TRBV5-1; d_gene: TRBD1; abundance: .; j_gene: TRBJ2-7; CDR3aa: CASSLGDRVVPEQYF; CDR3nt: TGCGCCAGCAGCTTGGGGGACAGGGTTGTCCCCGAGCAGTACTTC
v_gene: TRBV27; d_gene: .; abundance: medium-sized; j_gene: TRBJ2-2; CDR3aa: CASSFSRGTGELFF; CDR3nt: TGTGCCAGCAGTTTCTCCAGGGGCACCGGGGAGCTGTTTTTT
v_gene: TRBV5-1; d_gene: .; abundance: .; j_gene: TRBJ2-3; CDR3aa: CASSFPPGRGTDTQYF; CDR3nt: TGCGCCAGCAGCTTTCCTCCGGGCCGCGGCACAGATACGCAGTATTTT
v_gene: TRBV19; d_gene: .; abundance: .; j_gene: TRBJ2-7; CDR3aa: CASSNTGRSSYEQYF; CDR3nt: TGTGCCAGTAGTAATACAGGGAGGAGCTCCTACGAGCAGTACTTC
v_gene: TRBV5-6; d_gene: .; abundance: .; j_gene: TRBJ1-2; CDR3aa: CASSLEQGLANYGYTF; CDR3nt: TGTGCCAGCAGCTTGGAGCAGGGGCTGGCTAACTATGGCTACACCTTC
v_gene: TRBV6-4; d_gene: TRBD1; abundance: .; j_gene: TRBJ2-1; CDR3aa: CASSDKGAGSYNEQFF; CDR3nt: TGTGCCAGCAGTGACAAGGGGGCGGGTTCCTACAATGAGCAGTTCTTC